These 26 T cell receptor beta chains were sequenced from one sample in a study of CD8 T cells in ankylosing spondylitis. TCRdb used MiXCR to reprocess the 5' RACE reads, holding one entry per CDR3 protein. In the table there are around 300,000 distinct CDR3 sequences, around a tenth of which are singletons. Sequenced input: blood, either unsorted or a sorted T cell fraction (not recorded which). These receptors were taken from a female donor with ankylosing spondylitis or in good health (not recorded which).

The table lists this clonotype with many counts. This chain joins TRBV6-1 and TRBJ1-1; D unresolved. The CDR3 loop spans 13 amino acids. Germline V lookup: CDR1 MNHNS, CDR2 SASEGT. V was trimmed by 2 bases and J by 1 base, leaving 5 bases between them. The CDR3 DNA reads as TGTGCCAGCAGTGAACAGCGGAACACTGAAGCTTTCTTT. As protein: CASSEQRNTEAFF.

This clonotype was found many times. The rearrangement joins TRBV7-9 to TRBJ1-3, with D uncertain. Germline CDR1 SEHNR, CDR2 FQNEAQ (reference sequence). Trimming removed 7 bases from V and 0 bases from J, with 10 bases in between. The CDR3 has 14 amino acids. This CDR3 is CASTVISSGNTIYF. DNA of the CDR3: TGTGCCAGCACCGTGATCAGCTCTGGAAACACCATATATTTT.

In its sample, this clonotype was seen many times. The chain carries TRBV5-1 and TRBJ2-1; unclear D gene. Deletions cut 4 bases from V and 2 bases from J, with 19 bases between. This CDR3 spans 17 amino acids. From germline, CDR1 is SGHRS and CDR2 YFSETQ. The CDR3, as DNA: TGCGCCAGCAGCCCCCGGGTTGGGCGGTTGACCTACAATGAGCAGTTCTTC. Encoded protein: CASSPRVGRLTYNEQFF.

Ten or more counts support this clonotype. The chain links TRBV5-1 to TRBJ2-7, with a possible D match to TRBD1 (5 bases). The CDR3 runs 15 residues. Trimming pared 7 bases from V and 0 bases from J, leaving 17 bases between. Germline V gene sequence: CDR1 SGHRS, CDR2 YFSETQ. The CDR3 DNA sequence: TGCGCCAGCCATCAGGGCTCCACACTCTCCTACGAGCAGTACTTC. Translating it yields CASHQGSTLSYEQYF.

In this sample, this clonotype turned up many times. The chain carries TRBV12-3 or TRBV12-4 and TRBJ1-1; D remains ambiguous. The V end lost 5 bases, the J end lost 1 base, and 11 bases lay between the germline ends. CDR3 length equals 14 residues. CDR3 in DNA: TGTGCCAGCAGTCCCCCTCTGCGGAACACTGAAGCTTTCTTT. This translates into CASSPPLRNTEAFF.

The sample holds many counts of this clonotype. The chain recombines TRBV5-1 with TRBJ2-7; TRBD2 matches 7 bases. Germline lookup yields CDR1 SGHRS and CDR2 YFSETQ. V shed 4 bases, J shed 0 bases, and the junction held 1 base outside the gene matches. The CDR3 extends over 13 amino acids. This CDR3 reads CASSREVSYEQYF. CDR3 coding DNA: TGCGCCAGCAGCCGGGAGGTCTCCTACGAGCAGTACTTC.

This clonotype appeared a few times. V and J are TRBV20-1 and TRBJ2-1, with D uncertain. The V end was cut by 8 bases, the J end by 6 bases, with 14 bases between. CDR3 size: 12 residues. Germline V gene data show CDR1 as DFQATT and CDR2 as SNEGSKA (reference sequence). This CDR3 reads CSTITEINEQFF. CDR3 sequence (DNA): TGCAGTACCATTACAGAAATCAATGAGCAGTTCTTC.

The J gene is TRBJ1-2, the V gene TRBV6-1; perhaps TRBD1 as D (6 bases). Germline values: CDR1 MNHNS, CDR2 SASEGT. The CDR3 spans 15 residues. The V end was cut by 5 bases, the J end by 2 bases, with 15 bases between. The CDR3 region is CASSRTGTQNYGYTF. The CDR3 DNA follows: TGTGCCAGCAGTAGGACCGGGACACAGAACTATGGCTACACCTTC.

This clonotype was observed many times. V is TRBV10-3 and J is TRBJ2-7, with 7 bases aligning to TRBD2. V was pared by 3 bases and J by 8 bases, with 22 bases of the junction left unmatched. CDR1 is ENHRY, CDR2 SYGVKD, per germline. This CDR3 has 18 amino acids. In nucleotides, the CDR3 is TGTGCCATCAGTGAATTAAGAGGGAGCGGGGCTTCTCTGAGGAAGCAGTACTTC. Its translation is CAISELRGSGASLRKQYF.

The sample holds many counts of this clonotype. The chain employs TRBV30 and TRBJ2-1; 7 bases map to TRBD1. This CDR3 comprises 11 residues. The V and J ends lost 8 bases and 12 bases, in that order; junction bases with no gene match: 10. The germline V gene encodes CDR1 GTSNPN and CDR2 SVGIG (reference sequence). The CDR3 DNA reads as TGTGCCGGGGACAGAGCGGCAGGGCAGTTCTTC. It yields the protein CAGDRAAGQFF.

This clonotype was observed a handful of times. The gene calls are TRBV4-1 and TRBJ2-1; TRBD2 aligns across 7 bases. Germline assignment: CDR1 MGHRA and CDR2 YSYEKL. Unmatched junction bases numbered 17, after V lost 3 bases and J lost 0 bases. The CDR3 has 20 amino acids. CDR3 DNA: TGCGCCAGCAGCCAGGGGACCGGGGGGTTACTCCCGAGCTCCTACAATGAGCAGTTCTTC. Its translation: CASSQGTGGLLPSSYNEQFF.

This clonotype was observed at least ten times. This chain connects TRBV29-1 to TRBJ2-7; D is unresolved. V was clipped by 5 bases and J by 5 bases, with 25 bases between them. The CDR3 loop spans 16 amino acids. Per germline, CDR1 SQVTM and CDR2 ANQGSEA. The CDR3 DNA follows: TGCAGCGTTCGAATAGGTTTCTCAAACATGGAGCACGAGCAGTACTTC. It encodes CSVRIGFSNMEHEQYF.

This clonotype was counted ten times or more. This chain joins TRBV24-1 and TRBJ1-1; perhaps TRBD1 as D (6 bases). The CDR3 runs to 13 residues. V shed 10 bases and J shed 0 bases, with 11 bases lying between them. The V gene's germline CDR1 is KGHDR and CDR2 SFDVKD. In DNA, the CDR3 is TGTGCCACGATGACAGGCTTGAACACTGAAGCTTTCTTT. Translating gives CATMTGLNTEAFF.

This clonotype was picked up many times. CDR3 in amino acids: CASSLEQHNQPQHF. CDR3 coding DNA: TGTGCCAGCAGCTTAGAGCAGCACAATCAGCCCCAGCATTTT. V and J are TRBV7-9 and TRBJ1-5, with D hard to call. The CDR3 extends over 14 amino acids. With 1 base removed from V and 3 bases from J, the gap between germline ends came to 7 bases. Germline loops: CDR1 SEHNR, CDR2 FQNEAQ (reference sequence).

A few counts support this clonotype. CDR3 sequence: CASSLWTSGSVETQYF. CDR3 coding DNA: TGTGCCAGCAGTCTCTGGACTAGCGGGAGTGTGGAGACCCAGTACTTC. V and J are TRBV6-1 and TRBJ2-5; the match to TRBD2 covers 13 bases. After removal of 5 bases from V and 5 bases from J, the junction contained 8 bases not matched to a gene. CDR1 is MNHNS and CDR2 is SASEGT in the germline V gene. CDR3 length equals 16 residues.

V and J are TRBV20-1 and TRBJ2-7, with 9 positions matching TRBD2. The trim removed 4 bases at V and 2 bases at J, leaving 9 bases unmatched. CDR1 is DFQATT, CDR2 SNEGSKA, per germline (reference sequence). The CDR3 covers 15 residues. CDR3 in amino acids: CSATTLGTSPYEQYF. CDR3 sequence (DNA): TGCAGTGCTACCACTCTAGGGACTAGCCCCTACGAGCAGTACTTC.

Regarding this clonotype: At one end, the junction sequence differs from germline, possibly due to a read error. CDR3 protein: CASRTTASSYEQSF. The DNA for the CDR3 is TGTGCCAGCAGGACGACAGCCTCCTCCTACGAGCAGTCCTTC. This chain links TRBV7-2 with TRBJ2-7; possibly TRBD1 for D (5 bases). The CDR3 spans 14 residues. The germline gives CDR1 SGHTA, CDR2 FQGNSA.

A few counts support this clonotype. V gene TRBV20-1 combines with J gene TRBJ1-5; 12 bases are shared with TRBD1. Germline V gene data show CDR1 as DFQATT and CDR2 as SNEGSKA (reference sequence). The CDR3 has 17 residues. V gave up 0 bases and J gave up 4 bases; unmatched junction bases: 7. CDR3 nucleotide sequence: TGCAGTGCTAGAGATCTCGGGACAGGGGGCACAAATCAGCCCCAGCATTTT. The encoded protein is CSARDLGTGGTNQPQHF.

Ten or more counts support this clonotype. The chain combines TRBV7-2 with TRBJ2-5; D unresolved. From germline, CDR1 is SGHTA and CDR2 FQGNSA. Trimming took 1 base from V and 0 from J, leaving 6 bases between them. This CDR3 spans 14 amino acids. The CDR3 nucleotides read TGTGCCAGCAGCTTAGTGGCAAACCAAGAGACCCAGTACTTC. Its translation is CASSLVANQETQYF.

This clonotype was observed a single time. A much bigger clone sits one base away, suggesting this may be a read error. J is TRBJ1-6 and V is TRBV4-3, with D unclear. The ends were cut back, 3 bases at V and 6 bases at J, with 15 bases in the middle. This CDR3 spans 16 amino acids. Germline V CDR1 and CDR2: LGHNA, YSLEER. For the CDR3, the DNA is TGCGCCAGCAGCCATCCGCGGGGTTCGAGTAATTCACCCCTCCACTTT. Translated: CASSHPRGSSNSPLHF.

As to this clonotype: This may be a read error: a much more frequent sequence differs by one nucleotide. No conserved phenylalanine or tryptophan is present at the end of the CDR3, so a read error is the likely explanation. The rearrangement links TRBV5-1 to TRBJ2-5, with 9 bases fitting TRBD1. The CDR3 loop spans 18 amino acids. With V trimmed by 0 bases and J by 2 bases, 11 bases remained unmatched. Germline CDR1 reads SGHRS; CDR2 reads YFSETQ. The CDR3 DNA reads TGCGCCAGCAGCTTGGGGGTCACAGGGGGCCTAACTCAAGAGACCCAGTACTCC. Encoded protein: CASSLGVTGGLTQETQYS.

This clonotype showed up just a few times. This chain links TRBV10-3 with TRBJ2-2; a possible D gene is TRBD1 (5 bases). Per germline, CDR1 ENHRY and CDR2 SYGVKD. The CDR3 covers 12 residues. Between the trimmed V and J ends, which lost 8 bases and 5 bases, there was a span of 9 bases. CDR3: CAILGATGELFF. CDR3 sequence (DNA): TGTGCCATCTTAGGGGCTACCGGGGAGCTGTTTTTT.

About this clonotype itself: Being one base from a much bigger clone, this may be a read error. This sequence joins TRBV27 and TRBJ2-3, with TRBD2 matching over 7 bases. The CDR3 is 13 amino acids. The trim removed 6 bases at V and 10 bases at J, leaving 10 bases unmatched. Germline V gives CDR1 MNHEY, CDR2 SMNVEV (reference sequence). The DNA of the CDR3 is TGTGCCAGCAGCTTCGGGGGGTCCTGGCCGCAGTATTTT. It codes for CASSFGGSWPQYF.

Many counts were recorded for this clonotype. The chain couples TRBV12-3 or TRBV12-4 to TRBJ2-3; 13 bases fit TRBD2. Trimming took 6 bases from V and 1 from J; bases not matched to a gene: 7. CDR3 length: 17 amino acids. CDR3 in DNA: TGTGCCAGCAGCCCTAGACTAGCGGGAGGAGGCACAGATACGCAGTATTTT. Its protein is CASSPRLAGGGTDTQYF.

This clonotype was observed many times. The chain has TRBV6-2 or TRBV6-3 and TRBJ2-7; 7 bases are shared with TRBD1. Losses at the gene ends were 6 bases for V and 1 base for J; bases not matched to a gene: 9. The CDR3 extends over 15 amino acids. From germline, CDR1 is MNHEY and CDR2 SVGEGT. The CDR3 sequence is CASSFTGAHSYEQYF. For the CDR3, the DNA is TGTGCCAGCAGCTTCACAGGGGCTCATTCCTACGAGCAGTACTTC.

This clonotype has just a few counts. CDR3 loop: CASSLALSGTPSGANVLTF. In DNA form, the CDR3 reads TGCGCCAGCAGCTTGGCATTGTCAGGGACTCCCTCTGGGGCCAACGTCCTGACTTTC. The chain couples TRBV5-1 to TRBJ2-6; a weak D match, TRBD2 (6 bases). V dropped 0 bases and J dropped 0 bases, with 16 bases sitting between them. There are 19 residues in the CDR3. The V gene's germline CDR1 is SGHRS and CDR2 YFSETQ.